The next 20 T cell receptor beta chains were all read from a single sample in a study of shared clonotypes between healthy human individuals. TCRdb's table, derived via immunoSEQ multiplex PCR, lists solely in-frame clones and lacks some. The table lists roughly 2.5 million clones, more than 90% of them singletons. Material: naive CD4+ T cells sorted from blood. The subset here: CD45RA+ positively selected. The receptors derive from a man aged 18 to 30 in good health.

The chain is built from TRBV2 and TRBJ1-1; D is undetermined. Germline loops: CDR1 SNHLY, CDR2 FYNNEI. CDR3 length: 14 amino acids. V dropped 6 bases and J dropped 2 bases, with 13 bases sitting between them. The DNA of the CDR3 is TGTGCCAGCAGATGGGCGGCACTAAACACTGAAGCTTTCTTT. Its translation: CASRWAALNTEAFF.

The V and J genes are TRBV10-3 and TRBJ2-2; D is ambiguous. Trimming cost V 6 bases and J 1 base, with 12 bases left between them. This CDR3 comprises 15 residues. Germline V gene lookup returns CDR1 ENHRY and CDR2 SYGVKD. As DNA, the CDR3 is TGTGCCATCAGCGTCAACTCGAAGAACACCGGGGAGCTGTTTTTT. This codes for CAISVNSKNTGELFF.

The chain links TRBV10-3 to TRBJ2-5, with a weak D call TRBD2 (6 bases). Deletions cut 4 bases from V and 2 bases from J, with 20 bases between. Germline lookup yields CDR1 ENHRY and CDR2 SYGVKD. This CDR3 has 17 residues. This CDR3 is CAISGPPGENRQETQYF. In DNA, the CDR3 is TGTGCCATCAGTGGTCCTCCGGGGGAGAATCGGCAAGAGACCCAGTACTTC.

J is TRBJ2-5 and V is TRBV5-1, with TRBD2 matching 8 bases. The V segment lost 4 bases and the J segment 0 bases; nucleotides outside the gene matches: 5. The V gene's germline CDR1 is SGHRS and CDR2 YFSETQ. The CDR3 sequence is 15 residues long. The DNA for the CDR3 is TGCGCCAGCAGCAGTCGAGCGGGGGACCAAGAGACCCAGTACTTC. Residues: CASSSRAGDQETQYF.

This chain connects TRBV28 to TRBJ2-2, with D possibly TRBD1 on 5 matching bases. The length of the CDR3 is 12 residues. Germline V gene lookup returns CDR1 MDHEN and CDR2 SYDVKM. The CDR3 bases are TGTGCGATCAGGGCGAACACCGGGGAGCTGTTTTTT. Translation gives CAIRANTGELFF.

This chain joins TRBV11-2 and TRBJ1-1, with D perhaps matching TRBD1 (5 bases). This CDR3 contains 14 residues. Germline CDR1 and CDR2: SGHAT and FQNNGV. V lost 5 bases and J 4 bases, leaving 14 bases between the germline ends. The CDR3 reads CASSIDGGGTEAFF. CDR3 DNA sequence: TGTGCCAGCAGCATCGATGGGGGGGGCACTGAAGCTTTCTTT.

V usage is TRBV11-2 and J usage is TRBJ2-3; TRBD2 agrees at 8 bases. V was pared by 6 bases and J by 10 bases, with 9 bases of the junction left unmatched. Germline V gene lookup returns CDR1 SGHAT and CDR2 FQNNGV. The CDR3 covers 13 residues. The CDR3 loop reads CASSLIGGGPQYF. For the CDR3, the DNA is TGTGCCAGCAGTCTAATCGGGGGGGGGCCGCAGTATTTT.

Of note for this clone: Within the sample, other DNA sequences also encode this same CDR3. This chain links TRBV9 with TRBJ2-5; 10 bases map to TRBD2. CDR3 length: 17 amino acids. Germline V lookup: CDR1 SGDLS, CDR2 YYNGEE. With V trimmed by 0 bases and J by 1 base, 6 bases remained unmatched. The CDR3 is CASSVDLAGGPQETQYF. The CDR3 DNA sequence: TGTGCCAGCAGCGTAGACTTAGCGGGAGGCCCCCAAGAGACCCAGTACTTC.

This chain joins TRBV2 and TRBJ2-3, with 8 bases that match TRBD2. CDR1 is SNHLY and CDR2 is FYNNEI in the germline V gene. V lost 8 bases and J lost 2; bases outside the gene matches: 9. The CDR3 is made up of 15 amino acids. CDR3 bases: TGTGCCAGCTCCCGGGGGGGTCTACTCACAGATACGCAGTATTTT. This codes for CASSRGGLLTDTQYF.

The gene calls are TRBV9 and TRBJ1-1, with unresolved D. Trimming left V 1 base short and J 9 bases short, with 25 bases between. Per the germline V gene, CDR1 is SGDLS and CDR2 is YYNGEE. The CDR3 covers 17 residues. DNA of the CDR3: TGTGCCAGCAGCGTAAGGGCAGAGCTTCTGGGCGTACTGCAAGCTTTCTTT. As protein: CASSVRAELLGVLQAFF.

The chain links TRBV5-6 to TRBJ1-6; 10 positions match TRBD1. V gave up 0 bases and J gave up 7 bases; unmatched junction bases: 1. In germline, CDR1 is SGHDT, CDR2 YYEEEE. The CDR3 contains 15 residues. Here the CDR3 DNA reads TGTGCCAGCAGCTTGGGGGACAGGGGCAATTCACCCCTCCACTTT. It encodes CASSLGDRGNSPLHF.

This clone was observed a single time. The V gene is TRBV30, the J gene TRBJ2-1; no reliable D call. Trimming removed 5 bases from V and 1 base from J, with 12 bases in between. CDR3 size: 14 residues. CDR1 and CDR2 (germline): GTSNPN, SVGIG (reference sequence). The CDR3 loop reads CAWCYDGSYNEQFF. CDR3 coding DNA: TGTGCCTGGTGCTATGATGGGTCCTACAATGAGCAGTTCTTC.

This rearrangement joins TRBV5-1 to TRBJ1-1; D may be TRBD1 (5 bases). The V gene's germline CDR1 is SGHRS and CDR2 YFSETQ. The CDR3 runs to 15 residues. Trimming left V 4 bases short and J 3 bases short, with 16 bases between. Written as DNA, the CDR3 is TGCGCCAGCAGCCCCGTGTTTGCGGGGGACACTGAAGCTTTCTTT. It specifies CASSPVFAGDTEAFF.

This chain joins TRBV9 and TRBJ2-4, with D tentatively TRBD1 (6 bases). Germline CDR1 and CDR2: SGDLS and YYNGEE. The CDR3 extends over 20 amino acids. The V and J ends lost 0 bases and 0 bases respectively, with 22 bases between them. The CDR3 sequence: CASSVEAGTRNSIAKNIQYF. CDR3 in DNA: TGTGCCAGCAGCGTAGAGGCCGGGACACGGAATTCCATAGCCAAAAACATTCAGTACTTC.

V gene TRBV27 combines with J gene TRBJ2-1, with TRBD2 identical over 7 bases. Per germline, CDR1 MNHEY and CDR2 SMNVEV (reference sequence). V was pared by 6 bases and J by 9 bases, with 11 bases of the junction left unmatched. The CDR3 consists of 14 residues. CDR3 DNA: TGTGCCAGCAGGGGAGCGGGGACCTCGGGTGAGCAGTTCTTC. The encoded protein is CASRGAGTSGEQFF.

V gene TRBV9 combines with J gene TRBJ2-1; perhaps TRBD2 as D (6 bases). The germline gives CDR1 SGDLS, CDR2 YYNGEE. CDR3 length: 17 residues. Trimming left V 5 bases short and J 5 bases short, with 23 bases between. CDR3 bases: TGTGCCAGCAGTCCCGGGAGCGGGTTTTCTGTTAACAATGAGCAGTTCTTC. Translating it yields CASSPGSGFSVNNEQFF.

This chain joins TRBV27 and TRBJ1-2; a weak D match, TRBD1 (5 bases). Deletions cut 5 bases from V and 0 bases from J, with 16 bases between. The V gene's germline CDR1 is MNHEY and CDR2 SMNVEV (reference sequence). The CDR3 extends over 16 amino acids. This chain's CDR3 is CASSLGGGPSNYGYTF. DNA of the CDR3: TGTGCCAGCAGTCTCGGGGGGGGTCCCTCTAACTATGGCTACACCTTC.

The gene calls are TRBV28 and TRBJ2-7, with D hard to call. Germline CDR1 and CDR2: MDHEN and SYDVKM. This CDR3 region has 15 residues. With 2 bases removed from V and 0 bases from J, the gap between germline ends came to 11 bases. The CDR3 region is CASSLVGRLSYEQYF. For the CDR3, the DNA is TGTGCCAGCAGTTTAGTCGGCCGACTCTCCTACGAGCAGTACTTC. Combining the CDR3 with reference TRBV28 and TRBJ2-7 gives the whole variable domain DVKVTQSSRYLVKRTGEKVFLECVQDMDHENMFWYRQDPGLGLRLIYFSYDVKMKEKGDIPEGYSVSREKKERFSLILESASTNQTSMYLCASSLVGRLSYEQYFGPGTRLTVT.

The chain employs TRBV10-3 and TRBJ2-1; 7 nucleotides line up with TRBD2. Germline V gene lookup returns CDR1 ENHRY and CDR2 SYGVKD. CDR3 size: 13 residues. V dropped 10 bases and J dropped 8; count of bases not matched to a gene: 11. The CDR3 loop reads CARKGGGSDEQFF. The CDR3 DNA reads as TGTGCCAGAAAAGGCGGGGGATCGGATGAGCAGTTCTTC.

V usage is TRBV28 and J usage is TRBJ2-7; weak D call: TRBD2 (5 bases). This CDR3 region has 15 residues. Trimming took 7 bases from V and 0 from J, leaving 16 bases between them. Germline loops: CDR1 MDHEN, CDR2 SYDVKM. DNA of the CDR3: TGTGCCAGCACCTTAGAGGGTCTAGGCTCCTACGAGCAGTACTTC. It yields the protein CASTLEGLGSYEQYF.